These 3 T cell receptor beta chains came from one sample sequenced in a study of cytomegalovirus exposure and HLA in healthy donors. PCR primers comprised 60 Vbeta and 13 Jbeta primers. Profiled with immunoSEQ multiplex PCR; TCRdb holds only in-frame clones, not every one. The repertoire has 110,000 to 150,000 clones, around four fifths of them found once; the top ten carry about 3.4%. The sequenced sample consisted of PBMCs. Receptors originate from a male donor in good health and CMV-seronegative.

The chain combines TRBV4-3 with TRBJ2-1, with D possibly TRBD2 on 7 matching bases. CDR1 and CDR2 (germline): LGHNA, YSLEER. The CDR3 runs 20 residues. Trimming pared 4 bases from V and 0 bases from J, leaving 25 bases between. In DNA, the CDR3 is TGCGCCAGCAGCCCGAGTGCCCGTAACCGGGGGGCTAGCTCCTACAATGAGCAGTTCTTC. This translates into CASSPSARNRGASSYNEQFF.

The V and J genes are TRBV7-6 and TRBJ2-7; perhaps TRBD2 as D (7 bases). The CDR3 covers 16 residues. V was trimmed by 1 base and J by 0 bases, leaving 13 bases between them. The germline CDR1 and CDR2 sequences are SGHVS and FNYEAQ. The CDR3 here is CASSLEGGGLSYEQYF. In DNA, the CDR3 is TGTGCCAGCAGCTTAGAGGGGGGGGGCCTCTCCTACGAGCAGTACTTC.

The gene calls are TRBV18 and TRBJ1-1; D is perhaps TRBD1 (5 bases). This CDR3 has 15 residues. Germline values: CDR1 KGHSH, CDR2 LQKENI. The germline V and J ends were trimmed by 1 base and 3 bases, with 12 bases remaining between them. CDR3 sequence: CASSPLQGTDTEAFF. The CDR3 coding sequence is TGTGCCAGCTCACCACTGCAGGGAACGGACACTGAAGCTTTCTTT.